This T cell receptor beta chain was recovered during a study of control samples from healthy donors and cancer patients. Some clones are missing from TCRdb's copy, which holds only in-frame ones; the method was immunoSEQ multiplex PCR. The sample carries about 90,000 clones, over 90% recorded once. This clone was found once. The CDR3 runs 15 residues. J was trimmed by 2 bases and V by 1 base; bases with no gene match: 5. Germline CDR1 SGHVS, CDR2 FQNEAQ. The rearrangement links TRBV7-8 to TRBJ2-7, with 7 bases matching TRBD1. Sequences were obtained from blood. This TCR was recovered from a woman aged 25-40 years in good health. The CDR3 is CASSLGQGTAYEQYF. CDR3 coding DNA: TGTGCCAGCAGCTTAGGACAGGGTACAGCCTACGAGCAGTACTTC.